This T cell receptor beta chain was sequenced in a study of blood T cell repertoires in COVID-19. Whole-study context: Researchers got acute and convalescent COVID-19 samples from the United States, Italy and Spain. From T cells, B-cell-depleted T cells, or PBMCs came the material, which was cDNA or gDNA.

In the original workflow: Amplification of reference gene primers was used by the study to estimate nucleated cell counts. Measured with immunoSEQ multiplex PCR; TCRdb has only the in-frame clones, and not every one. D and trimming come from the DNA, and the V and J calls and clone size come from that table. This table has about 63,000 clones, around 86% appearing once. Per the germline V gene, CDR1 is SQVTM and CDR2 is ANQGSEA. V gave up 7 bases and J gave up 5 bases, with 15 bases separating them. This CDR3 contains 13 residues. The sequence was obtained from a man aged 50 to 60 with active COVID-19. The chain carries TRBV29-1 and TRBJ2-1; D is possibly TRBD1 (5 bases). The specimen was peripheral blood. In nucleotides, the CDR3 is TGCAGCGCCCTTGGAGCGACAGACAATGAGCAGTTCTTC. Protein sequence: CSALGATDNEQFF.